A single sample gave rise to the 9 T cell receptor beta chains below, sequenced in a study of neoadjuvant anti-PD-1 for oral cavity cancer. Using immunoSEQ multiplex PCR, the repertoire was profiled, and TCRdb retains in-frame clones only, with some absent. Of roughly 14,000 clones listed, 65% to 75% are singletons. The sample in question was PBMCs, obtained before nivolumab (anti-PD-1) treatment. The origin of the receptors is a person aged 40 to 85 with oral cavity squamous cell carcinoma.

CDR3 nucleotide sequence: TGTGCCAGCAGCTCCGGGGGGGCGAGGTCCTACGAGCAGTACTTC. Its translation: CASSSGGARSYEQYF. This chain joins TRBV5-4 and TRBJ2-7, with 8 bases fitting TRBD2. Germline CDR1 SGHNT, CDR2 YYREEE (reference sequence). Unmatched junction bases numbered 6, after V lost 3 bases and J lost 1 base. The CDR3 totals 15 residues.

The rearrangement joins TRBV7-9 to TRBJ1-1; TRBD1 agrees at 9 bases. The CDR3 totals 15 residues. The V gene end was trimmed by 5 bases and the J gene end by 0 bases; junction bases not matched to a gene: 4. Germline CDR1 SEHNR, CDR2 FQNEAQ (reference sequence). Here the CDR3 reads CASSHWTGVNTEAFF. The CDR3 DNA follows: TGTGCCAGCAGCCATTGGACAGGGGTGAACACTGAAGCTTTCTTT.

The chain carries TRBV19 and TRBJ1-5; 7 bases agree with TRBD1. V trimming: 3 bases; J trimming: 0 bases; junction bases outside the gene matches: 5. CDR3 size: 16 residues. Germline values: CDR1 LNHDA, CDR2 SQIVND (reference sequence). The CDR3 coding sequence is TGTGCCAGTAGTATCGCGGGACAGAATAGCAATCAGCCCCAGCATTTT. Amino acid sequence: CASSIAGQNSNQPQHF.

The CDR3 DNA is TGTGCCAGCAGGCCCTTAAGCGGGCTCCTCATCCCGCAGTATTTT. Translated: CASRPLSGLLIPQYF. This rearrangement joins TRBV27 to TRBJ2-3; perhaps TRBD2 as D (6 bases). Germline V CDR1 and CDR2: MNHEY, SMNVEV (reference sequence). Trimming removed 6 bases from V and 10 bases from J, with 23 bases in between. This CDR3 region has 15 residues.

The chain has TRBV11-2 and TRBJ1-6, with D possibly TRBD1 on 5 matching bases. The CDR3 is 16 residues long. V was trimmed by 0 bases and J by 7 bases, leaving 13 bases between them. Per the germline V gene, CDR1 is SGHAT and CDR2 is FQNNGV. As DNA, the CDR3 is TGTGCCAGCAGCTTAGACGAAGGGGTAGGAAATTCACCCCTCCACTTT. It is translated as CASSLDEGVGNSPLHF.

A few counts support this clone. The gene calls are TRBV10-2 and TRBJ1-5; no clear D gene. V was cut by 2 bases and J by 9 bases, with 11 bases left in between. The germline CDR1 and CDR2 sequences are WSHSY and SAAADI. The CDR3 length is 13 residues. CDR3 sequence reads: CASSERPPPPQHF. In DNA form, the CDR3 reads TGCGCCAGCAGTGAGCGACCGCCACCGCCCCAGCATTTT.

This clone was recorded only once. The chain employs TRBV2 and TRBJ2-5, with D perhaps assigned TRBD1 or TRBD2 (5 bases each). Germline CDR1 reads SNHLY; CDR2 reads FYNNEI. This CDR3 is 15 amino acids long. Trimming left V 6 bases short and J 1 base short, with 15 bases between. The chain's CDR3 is CASSEGSLPQETQYF. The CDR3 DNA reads TGTGCCAGCAGCGAGGGGTCTCTCCCCCAAGAGACCCAGTACTTC.

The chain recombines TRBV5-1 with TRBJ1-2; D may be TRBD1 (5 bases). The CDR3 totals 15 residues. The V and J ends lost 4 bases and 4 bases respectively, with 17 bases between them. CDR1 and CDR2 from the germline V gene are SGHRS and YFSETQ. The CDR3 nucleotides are TGCGCCAGCAGCCTGGGACGATCCGCCCTCTATGGCTACACCTTC. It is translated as CASSLGRSALYGYTF. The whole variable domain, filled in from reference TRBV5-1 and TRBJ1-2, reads KAGVTQTPRYLIKTRGQQVTLSCSPISGHRSVSWYQQTPGQGLQFLFEYFSETQRNKGNFPGRFSGRQFSNSRSEMNVSTLELGDSALYLCASSLGRSALYGYTFGSGTRLTVV.

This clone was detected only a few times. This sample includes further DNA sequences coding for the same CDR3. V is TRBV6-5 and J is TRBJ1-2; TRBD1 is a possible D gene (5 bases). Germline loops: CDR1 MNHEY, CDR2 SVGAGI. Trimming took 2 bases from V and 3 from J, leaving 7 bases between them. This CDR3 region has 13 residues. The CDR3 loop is CASSYGAYYGYTF. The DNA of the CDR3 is TGTGCCAGCAGTTACGGGGCCTACTATGGCTACACCTTC.